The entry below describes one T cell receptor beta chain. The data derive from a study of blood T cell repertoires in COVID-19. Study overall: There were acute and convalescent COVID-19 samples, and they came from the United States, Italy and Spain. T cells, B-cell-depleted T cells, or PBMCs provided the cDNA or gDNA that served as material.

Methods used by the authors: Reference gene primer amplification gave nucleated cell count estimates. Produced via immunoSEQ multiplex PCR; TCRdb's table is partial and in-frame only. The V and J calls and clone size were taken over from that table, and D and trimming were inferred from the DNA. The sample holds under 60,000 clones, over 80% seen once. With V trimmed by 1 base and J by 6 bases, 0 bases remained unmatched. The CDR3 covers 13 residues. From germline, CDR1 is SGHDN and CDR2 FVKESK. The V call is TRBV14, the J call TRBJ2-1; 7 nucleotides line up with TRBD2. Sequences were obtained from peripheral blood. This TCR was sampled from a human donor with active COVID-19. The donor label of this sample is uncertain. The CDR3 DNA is TGTGCCAGCAGCCAAGGACTAGCCAATGAGCAGTTCTTC. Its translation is CASSQGLANEQFF.